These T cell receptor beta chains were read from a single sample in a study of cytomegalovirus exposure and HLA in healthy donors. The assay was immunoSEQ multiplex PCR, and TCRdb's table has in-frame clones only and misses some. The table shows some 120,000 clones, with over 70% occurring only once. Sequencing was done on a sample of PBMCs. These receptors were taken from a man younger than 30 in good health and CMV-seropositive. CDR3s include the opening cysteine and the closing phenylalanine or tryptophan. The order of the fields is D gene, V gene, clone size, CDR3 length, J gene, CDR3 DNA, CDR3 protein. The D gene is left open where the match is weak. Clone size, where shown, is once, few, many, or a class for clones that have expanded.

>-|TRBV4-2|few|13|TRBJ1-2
TGTGCCAGCAGCCAAGTGGCGGGGGATGGCTACACCTTC
CASSQVAGDGYTF
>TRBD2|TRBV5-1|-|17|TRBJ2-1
TGCGCCAGCAGCTTGGGACTAGCGGGGGGGCCCTACAATGAGCAGTTCTTC
CASSLGLAGGPYNEQFF
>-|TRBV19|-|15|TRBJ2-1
TGTGCCAGCGCCCCCTCGGCAGGGGAATACAATGAGCAGTTCTTC
CASAPSAGEYNEQFF
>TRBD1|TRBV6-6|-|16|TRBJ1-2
TGTGCCAGCAGTTACTCGGGCAGGGGGGACCCCTATGGCTACACCTTC
CASSYSGRGDPYGYTF
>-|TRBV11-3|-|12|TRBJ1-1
TGTGCCAGCAGCTTAAATGGCGGTGAAGCTTTCTTT
CASSLNGGEAFF
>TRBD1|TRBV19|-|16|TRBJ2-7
TGTGCCAGTAGTACGAAAATCAAGGACAGGGCCTACGAGCAGTACTTC
CASSTKIKDRAYEQYF
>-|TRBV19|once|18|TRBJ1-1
TGTGCCAGTAGTAAGGGGTTGACAGGATTGTTCATGAACACTGAAGCTTTCTTT
CASSKGLTGLFMNTEAFF
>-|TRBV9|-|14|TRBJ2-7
TGTGCCAGCAGCGTAGCTACCAACTCCTACGAGCAGTACTTC
CASSVATNSYEQYF
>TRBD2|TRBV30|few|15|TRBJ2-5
TGTGCCTGGAGTGTGTTTAGCGGGAGTTCGGAGACCCAGTACTTC
CAWSVFSGSSETQYF
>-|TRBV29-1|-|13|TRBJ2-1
TGCAGCACGGACAGAACGCTTTATAATGAGCAGTTCTTC
CSTDRTLYNEQFF
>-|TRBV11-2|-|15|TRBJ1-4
TGTGCCAGCAGCTTTATGGGCCTGTTCGACGAAAAACTGTTTTTT
CASSFMGLFDEKLFF
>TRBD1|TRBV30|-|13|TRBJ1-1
TGTGCCTGGGTAGGACAGGGTTGGACTGAAGCTTTCTTT
CAWVGQGWTEAFF
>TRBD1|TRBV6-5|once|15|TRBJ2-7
TGTGCCAGCAGTTACTCCGGGACAGGGACCTACGAGCAGTACTTC
CASSYSGTGTYEQYF
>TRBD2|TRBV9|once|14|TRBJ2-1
TGTGCCAGCAGCGTTAGCGGGGGGGCCGGTGAGCAGTTCTTC
CASSVSGGAGEQFF
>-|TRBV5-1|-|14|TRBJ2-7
TGCGCCAGCAGCTTGGCAGGTAACTCCTACGAGCAGTACTTC
CASSLAGNSYEQYF
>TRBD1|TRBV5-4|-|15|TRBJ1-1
TGTGCCAGCAGCCCTGGACAGGGGATTTACACTGAAGCTTTCTTT
CASSPGQGIYTEAFF
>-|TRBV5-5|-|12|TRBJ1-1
TGTGCCAGCAGCCCACAGGGTTCTAAAGCTTTCTTT
CASSPQGSKAFF
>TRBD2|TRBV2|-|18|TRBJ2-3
TGTGCCAGCAGTGACGCCGGGAGGGAGGAACGTTGGACAGATACGCAGTATTTT
CASSDAGREERWTDTQYF
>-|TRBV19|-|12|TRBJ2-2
TGTGCCAGTATTTCAGACACCGGGGAGCTGTTTTTT
CASISDTGELFF
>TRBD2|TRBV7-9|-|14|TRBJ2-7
TGTGCCAGCAGCTTAGTAGCGGGGGGTCACGAGCAGTACTTC
CASSLVAGGHEQYF
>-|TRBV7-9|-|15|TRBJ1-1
TGTTCCAGCAGCCCAACCGGGACATATAACACTGAAGCTTTCTTT
CSSSPTGTYNTEAFF
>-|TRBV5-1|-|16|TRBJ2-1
TGCGCCAGCAACCCGACTAGTTTGGTCTCTCGTAATGAGCAGTTCTTC
CASNPTSLVSRNEQFF
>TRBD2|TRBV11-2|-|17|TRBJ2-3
TGTGCCAGCAGCACACTAGAGCGGGAGGGCCCCGCAGATACGCAGTATTTT
CASSTLEREGPADTQYF
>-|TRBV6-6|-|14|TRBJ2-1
TGTGCCAGCAGCCCGAATAACAGATACAATGAGCAGTTCTTC
CASSPNNRYNEQFF
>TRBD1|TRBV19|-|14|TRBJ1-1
TGTGCCAGTAGGTGGACAGGGGAGAGGACTGAAGCTTTCTTT
CASRWTGERTEAFF
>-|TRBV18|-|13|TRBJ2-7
TGTGCCAGCTCACCCCCCGGGGGTCTCGAGCAGTACTTC
CASSPPGGLEQYF
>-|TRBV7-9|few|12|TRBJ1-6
TGTGCCAGCAGCCGTGGCGGATCACCCCTCCACTTT
CASSRGGSPLHF